This TCR beta chain originates from a study of T cell repertoires in cytomegalovirus infection. Study-wide background: Based on public TCR beta signatures, there were indications of CMV infection and of a matching HLA type. Whole-study findings and limits: CMV carriers with the relevant HLA were identified by cumulative public TCR beta family frequency.

This clonotype occurred a few times. Its antigen is currently unknown. V lost 5 bases, J lost 1 base, and 15 bases lay in between. Looked up from germline, CDR1 is MDHEN and CDR2 is SYDVKM. This CDR3 region has 17 residues. One entry per CDR3 protein results from TCRdb running MiXCR on the reads. The profile shows 250,000 to 300,000 distinct CDR3 sequences, around 15% of them singletons. This sequence joins TRBV28 and TRBJ2-6; unclear D gene. Material: CD8+ T cells from PBMCs. The clonotype originates from a human donor in good health (CMV status not recorded). Some clones in this sample may be carry-over from other donors' samples. The CDR3 loop reads CASSGSTWASGANVLTF. Written as DNA, the CDR3 is TGTGCCAGCAGTGGTAGCACCTGGGCGTCTGGGGCCAACGTCCTGACTTTC. The full variable domain, its missing parts supplied by reference TRBV28 and TRBJ2-6, is DVKVTQSSRYLVKRTGEKVFLECVQDMDHENMFWYRQDPGLGLRLIYFSYDVKMKEKGDIPEGYSVSREKKERFSLILESASTNQTSMYLCASSGSTWASGANVLTFGAGSRLTVL.